A selection of T cell receptor beta chains follows, all from one sample in a study of regulatory T cells in long-lasting Graves disease. TCRdb called the multiplex PCR reads again in MiXCR, with one record for every CDR3 protein. The profile shows 200,000 to 250,000 distinct CDR3 sequences, less than 20% of them singletons. The same specimen was also included in a second study, on T cells in Graves' hyperthyroidism and ophthalmopathy.

The material was peripheral blood mononuclear cells (PBMCs), obtained at new diagnosis, from a patient treated with antithyroid drugs. The receptors stem from a woman aged 25-40 years with Graves disease. The CDR3 runs from the conserved cysteine through the conserved F or W. D genes are given only for firm matches. Clone size is shown for a subset of rows, as once, few, many or a class of expanded clone.

>-|-|TRBJ2-2|TRBV19
CASSKRANTGELFF
TGTGCCAGTAGTAAGCGGGCGAACACCGGGGAGCTGTTTTTT
>many|-|TRBJ1-5|TRBV5-1
CASSLHGAGGNQPQHF
TGTGCCAGCAGCTTACACGGAGCCGGGGGTAATCAGCCCCAGCATTTT
>many|-|TRBJ1-1|TRBV7-2
CASSFGRGNTEAFF
TGTGCCAGCAGCTTCGGCAGGGGCAACACTGAAGCTTTCTTT
>-|-|TRBJ1-2|TRBV28
CASSLRFQYRYGYTF
TGTGCCAGCAGTTTGCGTTTTCAGTACCGATATGGCTACACCTTC
>many|TRBD2|TRBJ2-5|TRBV6-1
CASSDRRLAGAETQYF
TGTGCCAGCAGTGATCGAAGACTAGCGGGAGCAGAGACCCAGTACTTC
>many|TRBD1|TRBJ1-5|TRBV6-5
CASSSGTGEGPYSNQPQHF
TGTGCCAGCAGTTCCGGGACAGGGGAGGGACCATATAGCAATCAGCCCCAGCATTTT
>-|-|TRBJ2-5|TRBV6-2/TRBV6-3
CASSYTAPTQYF
TGTGCCAGCAGTTACACAGCTCCTACCCAGTACTTC
>once|TRBD1|TRBJ2-2|TRBV20-1
CSARVPGQAHTGELFF
TGCAGTGCTAGAGTCCCGGGACAGGCCCACACCGGGGAGCTGTTTTTT
>many|-|TRBJ1-5|TRBV4-1
CASSPLTDQPQHF
TGTGCCAGCAGCCCTCTAACAGATCAGCCCCAGCATTTT
>many|-|TRBJ1-2|TRBV6-2/TRBV6-3
CGRGNYGYTF
TGTGGCCGAGGTAACTATGGCTACACCTTC
>many|-|TRBJ2-6|TRBV27
CASSLAGDLSGANVLTF
TGTGCCAGCAGTTTAGCGGGTGATCTATCTGGGGCCAACGTCCTGACTTTC
>many|TRBD1|TRBJ2-4|TRBV2
CASRDDRELAKNIQYF
TGTGCCAGCAGAGACGACAGGGAGCTAGCCAAAAACATTCAGTACTTC
>-|-|TRBJ2-2|TRBV7-3
CASSLIGYTGELFF
TGTGCCAGCAGCTTAATAGGGTACACCGGGGAGCTGTTTTTT
>many|-|TRBJ2-7|TRBV28
CASGLVGSYEQYF
TGTGCGAGCGGGCTAGTCGGGTCCTACGAGCAGTACTTC
>many|-|TRBJ2-3|TRBV19
CASSIVRGSDTQYF
TGTGCCAGTAGTATAGTTCGGGGATCAGATACGCAGTATTTT
>many|TRBD1|TRBJ1-1|TRBV28
CASSPGQGAGLGLRNTEAFF
TGTGCCAGCAGTCCCGGACAGGGGGCCGGATTGGGCCTCAGGAACACTGAAGCTTTCTTT
>-|-|TRBJ2-7|TRBV6-2/TRBV6-3
CASSDWGAYGQYF
TGTGCCAGCAGTGATTGGGGGGCCTACGGGCAGTACTTC
>many|TRBD1|TRBJ1-6|TRBV10-2
CASTGRDRSSNSPLHF
TGCGCCAGCACGGGCCGGGACAGGAGTTCTAATTCACCCCTCCACTTT
>-|-|TRBJ2-3|TRBV7-9
CASNLRRADTQYF
TGTGCCAGCAACTTGCGACGGGCCGATACGCAGTATTTT
>-|-|TRBJ2-7|TRBV9
CASSVGAGAGEQYF
TGTGCCAGCAGCGTAGGGGCAGGGGCGGGGGAGCAGTACTTC
>-|TRBD1|TRBJ1-3|TRBV29-1
CSVGTGRGYGNTIYF
TGCAGCGTAGGGACAGGGAGAGGTTATGGAAACACCATATATTTT
>many|TRBD1|TRBJ2-3|TRBV29-1
CSDTRGTDTQYF
TGCAGCGATACCAGGGGGACAGATACGCAGTATTTT
>many|-|TRBJ1-5|TRBV15
CATSSGTVSNQPQHF
TGTGCCACCAGCAGTGGGACGGTCAGCAATCAGCCCCAGCATTTT
>many|-|TRBJ1-2|TRBV3-1
CASSQRANYGYTF
TGTGCCAGCAGCCAAAGGGCTAACTATGGCTACACCTTC
>-|-|TRBJ1-4|TRBV12-3/TRBV12-4
CASSFEGRGDEKLFF
TGTGCCAGCAGTTTTGAGGGGAGGGGTGATGAAAAACTGTTTTTT
>many|TRBD1|TRBJ1-1|TRBV2
CAGEGRQGPPEAFF
TGTGCCGGAGAGGGGAGACAGGGGCCGCCAGAAGCTTTCTTT